This T cell receptor (beta chain) was captured by sequencing in a study of blood T cell repertoires in COVID-19. Study at large: Samples representing acute and convalescent COVID-19 were sourced from the United States, Italy and Spain. From T cells, B-cell-depleted T cells, or PBMCs came the material, which was cDNA or gDNA.

The germline gives CDR1 MDHEN, CDR2 SYDVKM. V was cut by 5 bases and J by 9 bases, with 17 bases left in between. CDR3 size: 14 residues. Clinical history as reported by participants underpinned cohort assignment. As originally analysed: Estimation of nucleated cell counts relied on the amplification of reference gene primers. Measured with immunoSEQ multiplex PCR; TCRdb has only the in-frame clones, and not every one. V, J and clone size derive from that table, while D and trimming were established from the DNA sequence. The profile shows 200,000 to 300,000 clones, approximately 90% of them singletons.

The chain couples TRBV28 to TRBJ2-1; D uncertain. Material for sequencing was PBMCs or T cells enriched from blood (not recorded which). The source of this sequence is a woman in her 30s who had recovered from COVID-19. CDR3 coding DNA: TGTGCCAGCAGTCCCTCGGTACCTGTCGGTGAGCAGTTCTTC. This translates into CASSPSVPVGEQFF.